This entry is about one T cell receptor beta chain. The data were taken from a study of blood T cell repertoires in COVID-19. Study-wide background: The United States, Italy and Spain supplied acute and convalescent COVID-19 samples. From T cells, B-cell-depleted T cells, or PBMCs came the material, which was cDNA or gDNA.

The V gene lost 7 bases and the J gene lost 0 bases, with 20 bases spanning the gap. CDR1 is LNHDA, CDR2 SQIVND, per germline (reference sequence). CDR3 size: 17 residues. Source study methods: The authors estimated nucleated cell counts from reference gene primer amplification. Only in-frame clones appear in the TCRdb table, and some are missing; sequencing was by immunoSEQ multiplex PCR. Clone size and the V and J calls come from that table; the DNA yielded D and trimming. The data show about 170,000 clones, around 83% seen once. The sample taken for sequencing was peripheral blood. The clonotype was recovered from a woman in her 70s who had recovered from COVID-19. The genes are TRBV19 and TRBJ2-3, with a weak D call TRBD1 (6 bases). The CDR3 loop reads CASTLRGPGFSTDTQYF. The DNA for the CDR3 is TGTGCCAGTACCCTCAGGGGCCCAGGTTTTAGCACAGATACGCAGTATTTT.